This TCR beta chain was recorded in a study of blood T cell repertoires in COVID-19. Study-level information: The United States, Italy and Spain provided the acute and convalescent COVID-19 samples.

The CDR3 consists of 20 residues. The V and J ends lost 3 bases and 6 bases, in that order; junction bases with no gene match: 16. CDR1 is KGHSH and CDR2 is LQKENI in the germline V gene. In the original analysis: Amplification of reference gene primers provided the estimated nucleated cell counts. The assay was immunoSEQ multiplex PCR, and TCRdb's table has in-frame clones only and misses some. V, J and clone size reflect that table, while D and trimming were determined from the DNA. The sample records under 300,000 clones, around 87% being singletons. Sample: peripheral blood. The TCR originated in a woman in her 70s with active or convalescent COVID-19. The chain carries TRBV18 and TRBJ2-1, with 14 bases fitting TRBD2. Written as DNA, the CDR3 is TGTGCCAGCTCACCCGGGGATCCCCGACTAGCGGGGGGGCAGGGCAATGAGCAGTTCTTC. As protein: CASSPGDPRLAGGQGNEQFF.